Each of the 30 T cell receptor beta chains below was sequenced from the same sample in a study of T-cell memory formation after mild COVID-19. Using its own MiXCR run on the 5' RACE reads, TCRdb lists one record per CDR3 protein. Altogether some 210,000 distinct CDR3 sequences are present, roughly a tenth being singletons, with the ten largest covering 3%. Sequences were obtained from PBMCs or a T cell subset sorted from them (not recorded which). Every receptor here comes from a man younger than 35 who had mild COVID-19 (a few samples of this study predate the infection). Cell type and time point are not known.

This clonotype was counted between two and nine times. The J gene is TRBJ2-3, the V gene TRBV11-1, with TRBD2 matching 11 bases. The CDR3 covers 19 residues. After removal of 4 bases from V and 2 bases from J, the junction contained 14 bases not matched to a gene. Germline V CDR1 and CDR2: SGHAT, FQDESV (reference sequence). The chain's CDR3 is CASSYPPGLAGGSTDTQYF. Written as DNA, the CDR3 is TGTGCCAGCAGCTATCCCCCAGGACTAGCGGGTGGGTCCACAGATACGCAGTATTTT.

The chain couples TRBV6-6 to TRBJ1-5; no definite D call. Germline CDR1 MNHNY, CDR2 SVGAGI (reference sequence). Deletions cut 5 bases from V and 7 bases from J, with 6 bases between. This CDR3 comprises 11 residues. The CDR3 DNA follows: TGTGCCAGCAGTGCCGGGCAGCCCCAGCATTTT. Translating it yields CASSAGQPQHF.

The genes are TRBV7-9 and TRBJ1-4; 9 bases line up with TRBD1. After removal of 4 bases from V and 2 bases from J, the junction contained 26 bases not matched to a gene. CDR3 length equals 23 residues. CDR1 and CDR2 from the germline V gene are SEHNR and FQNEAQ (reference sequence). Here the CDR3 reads CASSSHRGRGLRLPSATNEKLFF. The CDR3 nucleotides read TGTGCCAGCAGCTCCCACAGGGGGCGCGGGTTACGACTTCCCTCGGCCACTAATGAAAAACTGTTTTTT.

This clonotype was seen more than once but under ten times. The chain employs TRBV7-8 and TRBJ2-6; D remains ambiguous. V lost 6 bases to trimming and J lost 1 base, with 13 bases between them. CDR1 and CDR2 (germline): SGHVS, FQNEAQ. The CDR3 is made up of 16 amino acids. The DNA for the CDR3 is TGTGCCAGCAGGGATCACAAGACATCTGGGGCCAACGTCCTGACTTTC. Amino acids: CASRDHKTSGANVLTF.

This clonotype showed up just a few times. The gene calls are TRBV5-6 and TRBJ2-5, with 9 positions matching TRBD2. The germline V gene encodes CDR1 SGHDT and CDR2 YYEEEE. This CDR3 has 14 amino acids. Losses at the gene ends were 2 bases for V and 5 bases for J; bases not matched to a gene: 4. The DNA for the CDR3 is TGTGCCAGCAGCTTCCCTAGCGGGGTTGAGACCCAGTACTTC. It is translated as CASSFPSGVETQYF. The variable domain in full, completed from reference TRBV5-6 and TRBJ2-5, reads DAGVTQSPTHLIKTRGQQVTLRCSPKSGHDTVSWYQQALGQGPQFIFQYYEEEERQRGNFPDRFSGHQFPNYSSELNVNALLLGDSALYLCASSFPSGVETQYFGPGTRLLVL.

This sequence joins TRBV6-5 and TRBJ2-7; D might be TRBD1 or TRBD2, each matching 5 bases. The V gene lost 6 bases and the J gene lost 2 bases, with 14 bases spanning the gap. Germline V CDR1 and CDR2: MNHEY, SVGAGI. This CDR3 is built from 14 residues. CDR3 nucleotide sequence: TGTGCCAGCAGAATCCGGGACCAACCCTACGAGCAGTACTTC. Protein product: CASRIRDQPYEQYF.

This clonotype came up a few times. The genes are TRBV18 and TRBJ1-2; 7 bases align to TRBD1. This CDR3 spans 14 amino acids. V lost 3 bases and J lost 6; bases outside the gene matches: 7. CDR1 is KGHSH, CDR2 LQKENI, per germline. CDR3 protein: CASSPFVQGDGYTF. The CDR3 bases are TGTGCCAGCTCACCCTTCGTGCAGGGGGATGGCTACACCTTC.

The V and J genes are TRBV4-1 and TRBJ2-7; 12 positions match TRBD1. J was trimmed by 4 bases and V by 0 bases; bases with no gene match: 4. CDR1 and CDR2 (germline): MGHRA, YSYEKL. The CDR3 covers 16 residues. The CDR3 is CASSQDWDRGRYEQYV. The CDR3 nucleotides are TGCGCCAGCAGCCAAGATTGGGACAGGGGGCGATACGAGCAGTACGTC.

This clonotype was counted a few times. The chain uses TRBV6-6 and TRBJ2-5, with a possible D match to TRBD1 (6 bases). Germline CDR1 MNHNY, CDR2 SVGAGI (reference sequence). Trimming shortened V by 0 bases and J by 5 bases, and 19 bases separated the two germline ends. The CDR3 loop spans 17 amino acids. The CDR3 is CASSYSRIVGAEETQYF. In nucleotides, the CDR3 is TGTGCCAGCAGTTACTCGAGGATAGTGGGGGCGGAGGAGACCCAGTACTTC.

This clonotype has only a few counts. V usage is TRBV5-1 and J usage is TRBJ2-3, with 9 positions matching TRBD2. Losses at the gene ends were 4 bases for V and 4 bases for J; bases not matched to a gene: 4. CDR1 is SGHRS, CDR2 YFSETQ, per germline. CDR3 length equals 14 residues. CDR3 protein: CASSVTSGPDTQYF. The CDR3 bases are TGCGCCAGCAGCGTGACTAGCGGACCAGATACGCAGTATTTT.

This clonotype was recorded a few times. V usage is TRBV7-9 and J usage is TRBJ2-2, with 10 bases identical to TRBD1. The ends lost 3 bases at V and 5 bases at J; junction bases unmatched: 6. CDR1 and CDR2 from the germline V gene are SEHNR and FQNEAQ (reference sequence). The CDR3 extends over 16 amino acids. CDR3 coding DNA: TGTGCCAGCAGCTTCGGGACAGGGGCTTTTACCGGGGAGCTGTTTTTT. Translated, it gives CASSFGTGAFTGELFF.

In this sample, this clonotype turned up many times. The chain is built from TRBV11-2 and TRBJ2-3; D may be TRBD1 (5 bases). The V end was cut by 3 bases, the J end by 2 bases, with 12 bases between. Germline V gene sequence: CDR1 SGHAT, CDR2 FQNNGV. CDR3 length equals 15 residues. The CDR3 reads CASSFRTHYTDTQYF. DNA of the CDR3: TGTGCCAGCAGCTTCCGGACACACTACACAGATACGCAGTATTTT. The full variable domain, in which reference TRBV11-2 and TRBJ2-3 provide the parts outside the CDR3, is EAGVAQSPRYKIIEKRQSVAFWCNPISGHATLYWYQQILGQGPKLLIQFQNNGVVDDSQLPKDRFSAERLKGVDSTLKIQPAKLEDSAVYLCASSFRTHYTDTQYFGPGTRLTVL.

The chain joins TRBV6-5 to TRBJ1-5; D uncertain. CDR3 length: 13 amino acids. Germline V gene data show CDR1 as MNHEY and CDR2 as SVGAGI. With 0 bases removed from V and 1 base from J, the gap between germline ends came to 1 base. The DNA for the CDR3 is TGTGCCAGCAGTTACTCGAGCAATCAGCCCCAGCATTTT. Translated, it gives CASSYSSNQPQHF.

The CDR3 coding sequence is TGTGCCAGCATGACAGGCAATTTCAATCAGCCCCAGCATTTT. It specifies CASMTGNFNQPQHF. The chain employs TRBV6-6 and TRBJ1-5, with D perhaps TRBD1 (6 bases). Germline CDR1 is MNHNY and CDR2 is SVGAGI (reference sequence). This CDR3 contains 14 residues. Trimming stripped 7 bases from V and 3 bases from J, with 13 bases between.

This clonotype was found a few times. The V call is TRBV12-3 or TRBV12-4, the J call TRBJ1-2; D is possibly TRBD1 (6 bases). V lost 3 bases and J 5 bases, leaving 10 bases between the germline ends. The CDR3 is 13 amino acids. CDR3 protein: CASSFGRGYGYTF. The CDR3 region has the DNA TGTGCCAGCAGTTTTGGCAGGGGATATGGCTACACCTTC.

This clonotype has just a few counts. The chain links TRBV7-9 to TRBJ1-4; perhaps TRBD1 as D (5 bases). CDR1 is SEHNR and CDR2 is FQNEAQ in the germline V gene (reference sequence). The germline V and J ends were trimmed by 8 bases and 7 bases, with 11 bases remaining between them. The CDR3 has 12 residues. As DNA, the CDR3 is TGTGCCAGCCGAAGGGGACCTGAAAAACTGTTTTTT. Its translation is CASRRGPEKLFF.

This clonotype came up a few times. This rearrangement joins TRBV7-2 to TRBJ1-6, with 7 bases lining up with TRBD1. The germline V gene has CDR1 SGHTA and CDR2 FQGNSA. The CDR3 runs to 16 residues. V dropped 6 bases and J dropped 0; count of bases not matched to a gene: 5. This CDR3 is CASRKQGSSYNSPLHF. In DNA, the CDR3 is TGTGCCAGCAGGAAACAGGGGAGCTCCTATAATTCACCCCTCCACTTT.

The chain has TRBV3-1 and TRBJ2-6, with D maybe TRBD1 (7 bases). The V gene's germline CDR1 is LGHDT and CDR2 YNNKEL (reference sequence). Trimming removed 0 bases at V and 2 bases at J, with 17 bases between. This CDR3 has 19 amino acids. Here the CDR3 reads CASSQDRGTVLPGANVLTF. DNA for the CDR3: TGTGCCAGCAGCCAAGATCGCGGGACAGTCCTCCCTGGGGCCAACGTCCTGACTTTC. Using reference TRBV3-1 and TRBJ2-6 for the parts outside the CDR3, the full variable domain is DTAVSQTPKYLVTQMGNDKSIKCEQNLGHDTMYWYKQDSKKFLKIMFSYNNKELIINETVPNRFSPKSPDKAHLNLHINSLELGDSAVYFCASSQDRGTVLPGANVLTFGAGSRLTVL.

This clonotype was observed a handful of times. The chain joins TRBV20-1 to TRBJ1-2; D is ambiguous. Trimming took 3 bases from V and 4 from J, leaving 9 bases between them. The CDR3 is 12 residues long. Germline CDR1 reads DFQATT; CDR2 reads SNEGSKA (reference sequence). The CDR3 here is CSARWLLYGYTF. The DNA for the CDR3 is TGCAGTGCTAGGTGGCTCCTCTATGGCTACACCTTC.

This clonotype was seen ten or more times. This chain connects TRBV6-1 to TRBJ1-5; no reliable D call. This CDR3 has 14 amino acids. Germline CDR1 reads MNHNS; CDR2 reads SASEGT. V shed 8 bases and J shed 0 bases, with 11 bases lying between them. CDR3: CASGWLYSNQPQHF. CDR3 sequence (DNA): TGTGCCAGCGGTTGGCTTTATAGCAATCAGCCCCAGCATTTT.

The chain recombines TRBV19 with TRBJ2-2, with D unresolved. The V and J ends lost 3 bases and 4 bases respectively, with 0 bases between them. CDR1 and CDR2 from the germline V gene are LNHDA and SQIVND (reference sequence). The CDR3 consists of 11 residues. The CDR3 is CASSITGELFF. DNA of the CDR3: TGTGCCAGTAGTATCACCGGGGAGCTGTTTTTT. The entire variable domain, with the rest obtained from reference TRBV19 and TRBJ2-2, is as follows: DGGITQSPKYLFRKEGQNVTLSCEQNLNHDAMYWYRQDPGQGLRLIYYSQIVNDFQKGDIAEGYSVSREKKESFPLTVTSAQKNPTAFYLCASSITGELFFGEGSRLTVL.

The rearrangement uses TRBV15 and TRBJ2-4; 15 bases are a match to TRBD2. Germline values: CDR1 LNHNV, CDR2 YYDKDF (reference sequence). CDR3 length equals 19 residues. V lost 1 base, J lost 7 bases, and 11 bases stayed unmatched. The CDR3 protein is CATSRGEHGTSGGPNIQYF. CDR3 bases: TGTGCCACCAGCAGAGGCGAGCATGGGACTAGCGGGGGGCCTAACATTCAGTACTTC.

DNA for the CDR3: TGTGCCAGCAGCCTCTTTTCCGGACAGGGGACTTCACCCCTCCACTTT. Translated: CASSLFSGQGTSPLHF. J is TRBJ1-6 and V is TRBV3-1; 9 bases match TRBD1. Germline lookup yields CDR1 LGHDT and CDR2 YNNKEL (reference sequence). The length of the CDR3 is 16 residues. The junction had 10 bases not matched to a gene; V was cut back by 4 bases and J by 9 bases.

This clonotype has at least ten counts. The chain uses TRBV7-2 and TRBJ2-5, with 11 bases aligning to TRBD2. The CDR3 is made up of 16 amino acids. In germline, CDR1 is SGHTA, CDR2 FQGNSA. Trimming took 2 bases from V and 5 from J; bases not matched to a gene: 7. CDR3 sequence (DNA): TGTGCCAGCAGCTTATTCCTAGCGGGGGGCGGGGAGACCCAGTACTTC. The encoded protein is CASSLFLAGGGETQYF.

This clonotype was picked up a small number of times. DNA for the CDR3: TGCGCCAGCAGCCAAGATATGGGGTTTAGAGAGACCCAGTACTTC. This encodes CASSQDMGFRETQYF. The gene calls are TRBV4-3 and TRBJ2-5; D gene unclear. This CDR3 is built from 15 residues. V shed 0 bases and J shed 4 bases, with 12 bases lying between them. In germline, CDR1 is LGHNA, CDR2 YSLEER.

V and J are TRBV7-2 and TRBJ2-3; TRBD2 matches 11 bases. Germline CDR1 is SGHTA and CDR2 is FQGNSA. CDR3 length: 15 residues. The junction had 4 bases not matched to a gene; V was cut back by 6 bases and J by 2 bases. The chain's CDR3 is CASRRLAGNTDTQYF. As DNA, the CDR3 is TGTGCCAGCAGACGACTAGCGGGGAACACAGATACGCAGTATTTT.

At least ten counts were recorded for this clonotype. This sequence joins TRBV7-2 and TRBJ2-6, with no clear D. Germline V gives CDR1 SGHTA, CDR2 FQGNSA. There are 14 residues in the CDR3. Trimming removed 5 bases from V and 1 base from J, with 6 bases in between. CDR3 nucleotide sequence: TGTGCCAGCAGCGAACTATCTGGGGCCAACGTCCTGACTTTC. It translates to CASSELSGANVLTF.

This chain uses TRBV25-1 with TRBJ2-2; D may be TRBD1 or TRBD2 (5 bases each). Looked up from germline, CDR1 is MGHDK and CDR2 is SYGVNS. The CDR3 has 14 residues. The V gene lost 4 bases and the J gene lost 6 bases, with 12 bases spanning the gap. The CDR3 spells CASSGSRDAGELFF. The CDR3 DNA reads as TGTGCCAGCAGTGGGTCAAGGGACGCCGGGGAGCTGTTTTTT.

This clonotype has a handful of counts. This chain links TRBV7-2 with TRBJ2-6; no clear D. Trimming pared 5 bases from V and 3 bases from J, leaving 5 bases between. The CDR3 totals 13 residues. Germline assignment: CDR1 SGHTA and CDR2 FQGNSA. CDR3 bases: TGTGCCAGCAGCATCAGTGGGGCCAACGTCCTGACTTTC. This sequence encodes CASSISGANVLTF. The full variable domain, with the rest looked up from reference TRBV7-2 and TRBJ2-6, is GAGVSQSPSNKVTEKGKDVELRCDPISGHTALYWYRQSLGQGLEFLIYFQGNSAPDKSGLPSDRFSAERTGGSVSTLTIQRTQQEDSAVYLCASSISGANVLTFGAGSRLTVL.

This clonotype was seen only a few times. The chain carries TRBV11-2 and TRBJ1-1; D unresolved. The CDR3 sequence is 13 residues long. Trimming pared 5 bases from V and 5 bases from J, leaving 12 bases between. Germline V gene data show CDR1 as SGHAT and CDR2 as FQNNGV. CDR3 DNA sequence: TGTGCCAGCAGCGCCTCGGTAGGGACTGAAGCTTTCTTT. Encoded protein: CASSASVGTEAFF.